The sequence of this TCR beta chain was determined in a study of radiotherapy plus CTLA-4 blockade in lung cancer. Profiling relied on immunoSEQ multiplex PCR, and the TCRdb table lists in-frame clones only, not all of them. This sample has roughly 100,000 clones, with 82% found just once. CDR1 is SGHRS, CDR2 YFSETQ, per germline. There are 18 residues in the CDR3. Trimming shortened V by 7 bases and J by 2 bases, and 22 bases separated the two germline ends. The source was peripheral blood, collected from a patient treated with radiotherapy plus ipilimumab. This chain links TRBV5-1 with TRBJ2-6, with D possibly TRBD2 on 6 matching bases. The receptor was derived from a human donor with non-small cell lung cancer who had a partial response to radiotherapy plus ipilimumab. This CDR3 reads CASSAEGLNTTGANVLTF. Here the CDR3 DNA reads TGCGCCAGCTCAGCGGAGGGCCTCAACACCACTGGGGCCAACGTCCTGACTTTC.